The 9 T cell receptor beta chains below all came from one sample that was sequenced in a study of breast tumors, draining lymph nodes, adjacent tissues. Breast cancer patients provided tissue from their axillary draining lymph nodes. MiXCR, applied by TCRdb to the multiplex PCR reads, yields one record per CDR3 protein. The table includes under 250,000 distinct CDR3 sequences, roughly 30% detected once. The sample consisted of axillary lymph node tissue. The receptor set was obtained from a female donor with breast cancer. Some clones in this sample may be carry-over from other donors' samples.

The rearrangement links TRBV6-4 to TRBJ1-1; D may be TRBD1 (5 bases). The V end was cut by 2 bases, the J end by 5 bases, with 21 bases between. The CDR3 loop spans 17 amino acids. Germline CDR1 reads MRHNA; CDR2 reads SNTAGT. CDR3 sequence (DNA): TGTGCCAGCAGTGACGGGCCGGGGAAGGAGGGGTGGACTGAAGCTTTCTTT. It is translated as CASSDGPGKEGWTEAFF.

As to this clonotype: A much larger clone is a single base away; this may be a read error. It is likely a read error, because the conserved phenylalanine at the end of the CDR3 is missing. The J gene is TRBJ1-1, the V gene TRBV10-3; no clear D gene. The germline V gene has CDR1 ENHRY and CDR2 SYGVKD. Trimming left V 2 bases short and J 0 bases short, with 10 bases between. There are 15 residues in the CDR3. The CDR3 reads CAISERGGMNTEAFL. As DNA, the CDR3 is TGTGCCATCAGTGAGCGGGGAGGCATGAACACTGAAGCTTTCTTG.

This clonotype was seen a few times. This chain connects TRBV20-1 to TRBJ2-7; D not resolved. The CDR3 consists of 13 residues. Germline V gene sequence: CDR1 DFQATT, CDR2 SNEGSKA (reference sequence). V shed 5 bases and J shed 0 bases, with 11 bases lying between them. The CDR3 region has the DNA TGCAGTGCTGTAGCTATCAGCTCCTACGAGCAGTACTTC. Translated, it gives CSAVAISSYEQYF.

The chain carries TRBV7-6 and TRBJ2-2; D is perhaps TRBD2 (5 bases). Trimming took off 3 bases at V and 2 bases at J, with 16 bases between the two ends. This CDR3 has 17 amino acids. Germline CDR1 is SGHVS and CDR2 is FNYEAQ. The chain's CDR3 is CASSLGSGSGNTGELFF. In nucleotides, the CDR3 is TGTGCCAGCAGCTTGGGGAGTGGCTCTGGAAACACCGGGGAGCTGTTTTTT.

This clonotype was recorded many times. V usage is TRBV27 and J usage is TRBJ2-7, with 8 bases fitting TRBD2. This CDR3 is built from 14 residues. The germline V gene has CDR1 MNHEY and CDR2 SMNVEV (reference sequence). Trimming took 3 bases from V and 3 from J; bases not matched to a gene: 4. The CDR3, as DNA: TGTGCCAGCAGTTTCGGGACTAGTAGCTACGAGCAGTACTTC. The encoded protein is CASSFGTSSYEQYF.

The chain joins TRBV20-1 to TRBJ2-7; D remains unclear. CDR3 length: 12 residues. The V end lost 3 bases, the J end lost 2 bases, and 8 bases lay between the germline ends. Germline V gene data show CDR1 as DFQATT and CDR2 as SNEGSKA (reference sequence). The CDR3 DNA reads as TGCAGTGCTAGGGCAGGCCCCTACGAGCAGTACTTC. Its translation is CSARAGPYEQYF.

This clonotype was observed many times. The chain couples TRBV5-8 to TRBJ2-1; D not certain. V dropped 3 bases and J dropped 12 bases, with 16 bases sitting between them. Germline V gene sequence: CDR1 SGHTS, CDR2 YDEGEE. The CDR3 loop spans 13 amino acids. CDR3 DNA sequence: TGTGCCAGCAGCTCCACGGGCCTTACCCTGCAGTTCTTC. Encoded protein: CASSSTGLTLQFF.

This clonotype was detected ten times or more. The chain recombines TRBV20-1 with TRBJ2-3, with 10 bases fitting TRBD2. This CDR3 has 16 amino acids. From germline, CDR1 is DFQATT and CDR2 SNEGSKA (reference sequence). The V segment lost 2 bases and the J segment 7 bases; nucleotides outside the gene matches: 12. CDR3 nucleotide sequence: TGCAGTGCTAGACCGCTAGCGGGAGTAATAGGAAATACGCAGTATTTT. Protein sequence: CSARPLAGVIGNTQYF.

This rearrangement joins TRBV9 to TRBJ1-6; D gene ambiguous. CDR1 and CDR2 from the germline V gene are SGDLS and YYNGEE. The CDR3 extends over 13 amino acids. Trimming removed 3 bases at V and 8 bases at J, with 9 bases between. CDR3 protein: CASSETRDSPLHF. As DNA, the CDR3 is TGTGCCAGCAGCGAGACAAGGGATTCACCCCTCCACTTT.